This T cell receptor beta chain was sequenced in a study of blood T cell repertoires in COVID-19. Study information: Researchers got acute and convalescent COVID-19 samples from the United States, Italy and Spain. PBMCs, B-cell-depleted T cells, or T cells provided the cDNA or gDNA that made up the material.

Per the original data handling: Quantification of nucleated cells was approximated via reference gene primer amplification. TCRdb keeps only in-frame clones here, not all; method: immunoSEQ multiplex PCR. Clonal size and the V and J genes are those of that table, whereas D and trimming came from the DNA. The table has fewer than 250,000 clones, 83% seen once; the top ten hold around 6%. CDR3 length: 15 amino acids. The germline CDR1 and CDR2 sequences are SNHLY and FYNNEI. Losses at the gene ends were 6 bases for V and 4 bases for J; bases not matched to a gene: 6. The TCR originated in a human donor in a cohort sampled during active COVID-19. Sequenced material: peripheral blood. The rearrangement joins TRBV2 to TRBJ1-6, with 7 nucleotides matching TRBD1. The CDR3 loop is CASRVQGPYNSPLHF. The CDR3 nucleotides read TGTGCCAGCAGAGTACAGGGGCCGTATAATTCACCCCTCCACTTT.